The present TCR beta chain was sequenced within a study of PD-1 blockade in classical Hodgkin lymphoma. As for the study in general: Once every 2 weeks, patients received intravenous nivolumab at 3 mg/kg.

This clone came up once. Germline V gene lookup returns CDR1 SGDLS and CDR2 YYNGEE. There are 13 residues in the CDR3. Trimming took 4 bases from V and 6 from J, leaving 10 bases between them. TCRdb keeps only in-frame clones here, not all; method: immunoSEQ multiplex PCR. This table holds roughly 50,000 clones, 86% found once. Time point denoted: cycle 4 day 1 (C4D1), after more than five weeks of nivolumab. Relapse after autologous stem cell transplantation occurred in every patient, and brentuximab vedotin exposure varied. The chain carries TRBV9 and TRBJ2-2, with D hard to call. The receptor's source is a human donor with classical Hodgkin lymphoma. Sequencing was performed on peripheral blood mononuclear cells (PBMCs), taken before the fourth cycle of nivolumab. The CDR3 is CASSFRGSGELFF. The DNA of the CDR3 is TGTGCCAGCAGCTTCCGTGGCTCCGGGGAGCTGTTTTTT. Supplemented by reference TRBV9 and TRBJ2-2, the full variable domain reads DSGVTQTPKHLITATGQRVTLRCSPRSGDLSVYWYQQSLDQGLQFLIQYYNGEERAKGNILERFSAQQFPDLHSELNLSSLELGDSALYFCASSFRGSGELFFGEGSRLTVL.